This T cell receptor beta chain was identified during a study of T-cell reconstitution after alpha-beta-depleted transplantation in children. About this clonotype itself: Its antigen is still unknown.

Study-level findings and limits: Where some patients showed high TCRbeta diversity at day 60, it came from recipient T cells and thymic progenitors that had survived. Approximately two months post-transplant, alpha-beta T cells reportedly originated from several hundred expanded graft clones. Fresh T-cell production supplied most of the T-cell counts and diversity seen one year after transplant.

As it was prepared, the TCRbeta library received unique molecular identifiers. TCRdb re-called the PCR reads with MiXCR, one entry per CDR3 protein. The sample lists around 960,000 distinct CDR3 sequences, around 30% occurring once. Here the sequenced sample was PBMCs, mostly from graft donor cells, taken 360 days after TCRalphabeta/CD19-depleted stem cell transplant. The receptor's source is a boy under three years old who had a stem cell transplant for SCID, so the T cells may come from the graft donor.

CDR3 DNA: TGTGCCAGCAGCCCTTCTCCGGGACTAGCGGGGGGGGCCTACAATGAGCAGTTCTTC. Its protein is CASSPSPGLAGGAYNEQFF. V and J are TRBV11-2 and TRBJ2-1; 16 bases map to TRBD2. The trim removed 5 bases at V and 2 bases at J, leaving 9 bases unmatched. Germline V gene lookup returns CDR1 SGHAT and CDR2 FQNNGV. The CDR3 contains 19 residues. The complete variable domain, with remaining parts taken from reference TRBV11-2 and TRBJ2-1, reads EAGVAQSPRYKIIEKRQSVAFWCNPISGHATLYWYQQILGQGPKLLIQFQNNGVVDDSQLPKDRFSAERLKGVDSTLKIQPAKLEDSAVYLCASSPSPGLAGGAYNEQFFGPGTRLTVL.